Listed below are T cell receptor beta chains from one sample, sequenced in a study of blood T cells in healthy people across ages. TCRdb processed the 5' RACE reads anew with MiXCR; each CDR3 protein has one entry. The sample shows roughly 1,300,000 distinct CDR3 sequences, approximately 59% of them seen only once. The sequencing sample was made of blood. These receptor sequences come from a man between 18 and 35 years old in good health. Each CDR3 is given with its conserved first and last residue. Fields, in order: clone size, V gene, J gene, D gene, CDR3 DNA, CDR3 protein. D genes are given only for firm matches. Size tells how often a clone was seen (once, few, many) or the class of an expanded clone, and some rows leave it out.

abundance: .; v_gene: TRBV7-9; j_gene: TRBJ2-1; d_gene: TRBD1; CDR3nt: TGTGCCAGCAGCTTGGGACAGGGGGCCGCCTACAATGAGCAGTTCTTC; CDR3aa: CASSLGQGAAYNEQFF
abundance: few; v_gene: TRBV14; j_gene: TRBJ2-2; d_gene: .; CDR3nt: TGTGCCAGCAGCCAAGATGTGGCCTACACCGGGGAGCTGTTTTTT; CDR3aa: CASSQDVAYTGELFF
abundance: .; v_gene: TRBV3-1; j_gene: TRBJ2-7; d_gene: .; CDR3nt: TGTGCCAGCAGCCAAGATTCGCTGCGTTCCTACGAGCAGTACTTC; CDR3aa: CASSQDSLRSYEQYF
abundance: .; v_gene: TRBV6-6; j_gene: TRBJ2-3; d_gene: TRBD1; CDR3nt: TGTGCCACCCGGACAGGGATCACAGATACGCAGTATTTT; CDR3aa: CATRTGITDTQYF
abundance: .; v_gene: TRBV14; j_gene: TRBJ2-5; d_gene: .; CDR3nt: TGTGCCAGCAGCCAAGCGCGGAGAACAGAGACCCAGTACTTC; CDR3aa: CASSQARRTETQYF
abundance: few; v_gene: TRBV20-1; j_gene: TRBJ2-5; d_gene: .; CDR3nt: TGCAGTGCCGTCAGTCCCCCCAAGGAGACCCAGTACTTC; CDR3aa: CSAVSPPKETQYF
abundance: once; v_gene: TRBV12-3/TRBV12-4; j_gene: TRBJ2-3; d_gene: TRBD2; CDR3nt: TGTGCCAGCAGTACAGGACTAGCGGGCAGCGTAGATGCGCAGTATTTT; CDR3aa: CASSTGLAGSVDAQYF
abundance: few; v_gene: TRBV29-1; j_gene: TRBJ1-5; d_gene: TRBD1; CDR3nt: TGCAGCGTTGAAGAGACAGGGGGCGAGGATCAGCCCCAGCATTTT; CDR3aa: CSVEETGGEDQPQHF
abundance: few; v_gene: TRBV25-1; j_gene: TRBJ2-3; d_gene: TRBD2; CDR3nt: TGTGCCAGCAGTGACCTTAGCGGGGGGGGCGCAGATACGCAGTATTTT; CDR3aa: CASSDLSGGGADTQYF
abundance: .; v_gene: TRBV29-1; j_gene: TRBJ1-1; d_gene: .; CDR3nt: TGCAGCGTGAACAGGGTAGGTTCCATTGAAGCTTTCTTT; CDR3aa: CSVNRVGSIEAFF
abundance: once; v_gene: TRBV10-3; j_gene: TRBJ2-7; d_gene: TRBD1; CDR3nt: TGTGCCATCAGGGGCGGACAGGGGTTCGACGAGCAGTACTTC; CDR3aa: CAIRGGQGFDEQYF
abundance: once; v_gene: TRBV20-1; j_gene: TRBJ2-7; d_gene: .; CDR3nt: TGCAGTGCTAGAGAGGGGCCTATGGACGAGCAGTACTTC; CDR3aa: CSAREGPMDEQYF
abundance: .; v_gene: TRBV6-5; j_gene: TRBJ2-5; d_gene: TRBD1; CDR3nt: TGTGCCAGCAGCTCACAGGGGATCCCAGAGACCCAGTACTTC; CDR3aa: CASSSQGIPETQYF
abundance: .; v_gene: TRBV20-1; j_gene: TRBJ2-7; d_gene: .; CDR3nt: TGCAGTGCTAGAGATGGGTCCCGGGGAGACTCCTACGAGCAGTACTTC; CDR3aa: CSARDGSRGDSYEQYF
abundance: .; v_gene: TRBV29-1; j_gene: TRBJ2-1; d_gene: .; CDR3nt: TGCAGCGTTGTTTTCATTCTGTCAATAGGCTACAATGAGCAGTTCTTC; CDR3aa: CSVVFILSIGYNEQFF
abundance: few; v_gene: TRBV20-1; j_gene: TRBJ2-1; d_gene: TRBD2; CDR3nt: TGCAGTGCCAGTCCGGGACTAGCCCGCGGCAATGAGCAGTTCTTC; CDR3aa: CSASPGLARGNEQFF
abundance: .; v_gene: TRBV27; j_gene: TRBJ1-1; d_gene: .; CDR3nt: TGTGCCAGCAGTTCAAGGGGAGGGTGGACTGAAGCTTTCTTT; CDR3aa: CASSSRGGWTEAFF
abundance: few; v_gene: TRBV29-1; j_gene: TRBJ2-1; d_gene: .; CDR3nt: TGCAGCTCCCTGGGAACTGAGCAGTTCTTC; CDR3aa: CSSLGTEQFF
abundance: few; v_gene: TRBV20-1; j_gene: TRBJ2-5; d_gene: .; CDR3nt: TGCAGTGCTAGATTCCCCATACAAGAGACCCAGTACTTC; CDR3aa: CSARFPIQETQYF
abundance: few; v_gene: TRBV7-3; j_gene: TRBJ2-1; d_gene: .; CDR3nt: TGTGCCAGCAGGGATATTGCAGGAGGCGGTTACAATGAGCAGTTCTTC; CDR3aa: CASRDIAGGGYNEQFF
abundance: once; v_gene: TRBV29-1; j_gene: TRBJ1-1; d_gene: TRBD1; CDR3nt: TGCAGCGCTGGGACCGGGACAGGAGCTTTCTTT; CDR3aa: CSAGTGTGAFF
abundance: .; v_gene: TRBV29-1; j_gene: TRBJ2-5; d_gene: .; CDR3nt: TGCAGCGTTGAACGCGGTCAAGAGACCCAGTACTTC; CDR3aa: CSVERGQETQYF
abundance: few; v_gene: TRBV19; j_gene: TRBJ2-5; d_gene: TRBD1; CDR3nt: TGTGCCAGCCAGGACAGGGGGGAGACCCAGTACTTC; CDR3aa: CASQDRGETQYF
abundance: .; v_gene: TRBV6-2/TRBV6-3; j_gene: TRBJ2-7; d_gene: .; CDR3nt: TGTGCCAGCAGTTACGGGCAGAGGACCTACGAGCAGTACTTC; CDR3aa: CASSYGQRTYEQYF
abundance: .; v_gene: TRBV29-1; j_gene: TRBJ1-1; d_gene: .; CDR3nt: TGCAGCGTTGTCTACAGGGCATCGAACACTGAAGCTTTCTTT; CDR3aa: CSVVYRASNTEAFF